This entry lists 22 T cell receptor beta chains sequenced from one sample in a study of blood T cell repertoires in COVID-19. The protocol was immunoSEQ multiplex PCR, while the TCRdb copy is restricted to in-frame clones and leaves out a portion. The sample carries around 380,000 clones, 80% to 90% recorded once. The sample taken for sequencing was PBMCs or T cells enriched from blood (not recorded which). Source of these receptors: a man aged 25-45 years who had recovered from COVID-19.

To note about this clone: The sample contains more than one DNA sequence encoding this CDR3. The V call is TRBV6-5, the J call TRBJ1-1; D uncertain. Germline V CDR1 and CDR2: MNHEY, SVGAGI. V lost 6 bases and J lost 5, with 10 bases in between. The CDR3 loop spans 12 amino acids. This CDR3 is CASSPGLTEAFF. In nucleotides, the CDR3 is TGTGCCAGCAGCCCAGGATTGACTGAAGCTTTCTTT.

The chain has TRBV28 and TRBJ2-5; D might be TRBD1 (6 bases). Trimming pared 2 bases from V and 4 bases from J, leaving 14 bases between. Germline CDR1 is MDHEN and CDR2 is SYDVKM. This CDR3 has 15 amino acids. CDR3 DNA: TGTGCCAGCAGTTTAAAGTTCGGACAGATAGAGACCCAGTACTTC. As protein: CASSLKFGQIETQYF.

This clone was counted between two and nine times. The V call is TRBV15, the J call TRBJ2-4; D is perhaps TRBD1 (6 bases). The CDR3 loop spans 16 amino acids. The germline V and J ends were trimmed by 3 bases and 0 bases, with 12 bases remaining between them. Germline V CDR1 and CDR2: LNHNV, YYDKDF (reference sequence). The CDR3: CATSSRQEVAKNIQYF. The CDR3 DNA sequence: TGTGCCACCAGCAGCCGACAGGAGGTAGCCAAAAACATTCAGTACTTC.

V gene TRBV9 combines with J gene TRBJ1-4; 8 positions agree with TRBD1. Trimming took 3 bases from V and 1 from J; bases not matched to a gene: 2. This CDR3 contains 15 residues. The germline V gene encodes CDR1 SGDLS and CDR2 YYNGEE. The CDR3 protein is CASSADRGTNEKLFF. The CDR3 DNA sequence: TGTGCCAGCAGCGCCGACAGGGGAACTAATGAAAAACTGTTTTTT.

The chain links TRBV19 to TRBJ2-1; tentative D call: TRBD1 (7 bases). CDR1 and CDR2 (germline): LNHDA, SQIVND (reference sequence). The V gene lost 10 bases and the J gene lost 6 bases, with 19 bases spanning the gap. The CDR3 extends over 14 amino acids. The DNA of the CDR3 is TGTGCCACCTCGAGAGGAGGGGGCGGCAATGAGCAGTTCTTC. Its translation is CATSRGGGGNEQFF.

This chain joins TRBV4-2 and TRBJ2-5; TRBD2 matches at 9 bases. The germline CDR1 and CDR2 sequences are LGHNA and YNFKEQ. The length of the CDR3 is 15 residues. The trim removed 1 base at V and 3 bases at J, leaving 3 bases unmatched. The CDR3 here is CASSQGLADEETQYF. The CDR3 DNA reads as TGTGCCAGCAGCCAAGGACTAGCGGATGAAGAGACCCAGTACTTC.

This chain connects TRBV9 to TRBJ1-2; D ambiguous. This CDR3 has 12 residues. Per the germline V gene, CDR1 is SGDLS and CDR2 is YYNGEE. Trimming took off 8 bases at V and 1 base at J, with 9 bases between the two ends. The CDR3 nucleotides read TGTGCCAGTGCGAGCCTTAACTATGGCTACACCTTC. As protein: CASASLNYGYTF. The variable domain in full, with the rest retrieved from reference TRBV9 and TRBJ1-2, is DSGVTQTPKHLITATGQRVTLRCSPRSGDLSVYWYQQSLDQGLQFLIQYYNGEERAKGNILERFSAQQFPDLHSELNLSSLELGDSALYFCASASLNYGYTFGSGTRLTVV.

This clone was counted once. This chain links TRBV7-6 with TRBJ1-5, with D maybe TRBD1 (6 bases). CDR1 SGHVS and CDR2 FNYEAQ come from the germline V gene. Trimming cost V 1 base and J 10 bases, with 14 bases left between them. The CDR3 runs to 14 residues. The DNA for the CDR3 is TGTGCCAGCAGCTTAGATGCAGGGGCGATTCCCCAGCATTTT. Encoded protein: CASSLDAGAIPQHF. The entire variable domain, with the rest obtained from reference TRBV7-6 and TRBJ1-5, is as follows: GAGVSQSPRYKVTKRGQDVALRCDPISGHVSLYWYRQALGQGPEFLTYFNYEAQQDKSGLPNDRFSAERPEGSISTLTIQRTEQRDSAMYRCASSLDAGAIPQHFGDGTRLSIL.

The CDR3 protein is CASNPEGSNQPQHF. In DNA form, the CDR3 reads TGTGCCAGTAACCCGGAGGGAAGCAATCAGCCCCAGCATTTT. The chain couples TRBV19 to TRBJ1-5; D gene unclear. CDR3 length: 14 residues. V lost 7 bases and J lost 1, with 11 bases in between. Germline-derived CDR1 and CDR2 are LNHDA and SQIVND (reference sequence).

In DNA, the CDR3 is TGCGCCAGCAGCCAAGAAGGAACCGACAGGGGCTCTGGAAACACCATATATTTT. Translation: CASSQEGTDRGSGNTIYF. The chain joins TRBV4-3 to TRBJ1-3; 8 bases line up with TRBD1. The CDR3 contains 18 residues. Trimming removed 0 bases from V and 0 bases from J; junction bases left unmatched: 7. CDR1 and CDR2 from the germline V gene are LGHNA and YSLEER.

Comments on this clone: The same CDR3 can be traced to other DNA sequences in this sample. The chain uses TRBV15 and TRBJ1-3; a possible D gene is TRBD1 (5 bases). Germline V gives CDR1 LNHNV, CDR2 YYDKDF (reference sequence). Trimming took 0 bases from V and 2 from J, leaving 8 bases between them. This CDR3 spans 15 amino acids. Written as DNA, the CDR3 is TGTGCCACCAGCAGAGATCCGGGGGCTGGAAACACCATATATTTT. Amino acids: CATSRDPGAGNTIYF.

DNA for the CDR3: TGTGCCAGCAGTTACCGTCAGGATCAGCCCCAGCATTTT. It encodes CASSYRQDQPQHF. The V and J genes are TRBV6-5 and TRBJ1-5; D is unclear. The V gene lost 2 bases and the J gene lost 5 bases, with 7 bases spanning the gap. Germline CDR1 reads MNHEY; CDR2 reads SVGAGI. The CDR3 sequence is 13 residues long.

J is TRBJ2-7 and V is TRBV15; TRBD1 matches at 7 bases. This CDR3 has 17 amino acids. Looked up from germline, CDR1 is LNHNV and CDR2 is YYDKDF (reference sequence). V lost 0 bases to trimming and J lost 0 bases; unmatched junction nucleotides: 8. Here the CDR3 reads CATSRERGGSGSYEQYF. For the CDR3, the DNA is TGTGCCACCAGCAGAGAAAGAGGGGGCAGTGGCTCCTACGAGCAGTACTTC.

This chain joins TRBV29-1 and TRBJ2-1; the match to TRBD2 covers 7 bases. Germline loops: CDR1 SQVTM, CDR2 ANQGSEA. This CDR3 contains 14 residues. V shed 6 bases and J 7 bases; nucleotides not matched to a gene: 12. CDR3 sequence: CSVLGGFSSNEQFF. CDR3 DNA: TGCAGCGTCCTCGGGGGGTTCTCTTCTAATGAGCAGTTCTTC.

V usage is TRBV5-4 and J usage is TRBJ1-1, with 9 nucleotides matching TRBD1. The CDR3 spans 15 residues. Germline CDR1 and CDR2: SGHNT and YYREEE (reference sequence). Germline trimming cut 2 bases from V and 2 bases from J; bases unmatched to any gene: 4. CDR3 coding DNA: TGTGCCAGCAGCTTACAGGGGGCGGGTAACACTGAAGCTTTCTTT. This encodes CASSLQGAGNTEAFF.

The rearrangement links TRBV28 to TRBJ1-1; 8 bases map to TRBD1. The length of the CDR3 is 16 residues. V lost 7 bases to trimming and J lost 1 base; unmatched junction nucleotides: 11. Germline-derived CDR1 and CDR2 are MDHEN and SYDVKM. CDR3 sequence reads: CASTEGQGVRNTEAFF. For the CDR3, the DNA is TGTGCCAGCACCGAAGGACAGGGCGTGAGGAACACTGAAGCTTTCTTT.

The chain joins TRBV10-3 to TRBJ2-3; unclear D gene. V lost 1 base to trimming and J lost 6 bases, with 11 bases between them. The CDR3 length is 14 residues. Germline V gene lookup returns CDR1 ENHRY and CDR2 SYGVKD. CDR3 bases: TGTGCCATCAGTGAGTTGCTCACTGCTGATACGCAGTATTTT. Its protein product is CAISELLTADTQYF.

This clone has only one observation. The J gene is TRBJ1-1, the V gene TRBV5-1; D possibly corresponds to TRBD1 (6 bases). The germline gives CDR1 SGHRS, CDR2 YFSETQ. CDR3 size: 13 residues. V was cut by 9 bases and J by 0 bases, with 12 bases left in between. The CDR3, as DNA: TGCGCCACCAGGACAGCTTTGAACACTGAAGCTTTCTTT. Residues: CATRTALNTEAFF. Full variable domain (outside the CDR3, taken from reference TRBV5-1 and TRBJ1-1): KAGVTQTPRYLIKTRGQQVTLSCSPISGHRSVSWYQQTPGQGLQFLFEYFSETQRNKGNFPGRFSGRQFSNSRSEMNVSTLELGDSALYLCATRTALNTEAFFGQGTRLTVV.

This clone was observed a single time. The rearrangement joins TRBV14 to TRBJ2-7; tentatively, D is TRBD1 (5 bases). Between the trimmed V and J ends, which lost 1 base and 6 bases, there was a span of 16 bases. CDR3 length: 15 amino acids. Germline CDR1 and CDR2: SGHDN and FVKESK. CDR3 protein: CASSQVRIGAFEQYF. In DNA, the CDR3 is TGTGCCAGCAGCCAAGTGAGGATAGGGGCTTTCGAGCAGTACTTC.

This clone was detected a few times. The chain combines TRBV30 with TRBJ1-2; TRBD1 is a possible D gene (6 bases). Trimming cost V 7 bases and J 0 bases, with 12 bases left between them. The germline gives CDR1 GTSNPN, CDR2 SVGIG (reference sequence). The CDR3 extends over 13 amino acids. The chain's CDR3 is CASGQSTNYGYTF. DNA of the CDR3: TGTGCCTCAGGACAGTCTACTAACTATGGCTACACCTTC.

The chain couples TRBV27 to TRBJ2-2; 7 bases are shared with TRBD1. Germline trimming cut 6 bases from V and 1 base from J; bases unmatched to any gene: 2. The germline V gene has CDR1 MNHEY and CDR2 SMNVEV (reference sequence). The CDR3 is 14 residues long. CDR3 bases: TGTGCCAGCAGGCGGACAGGGAACACCGGGGAGCTGTTTTTT. As protein: CASRRTGNTGELFF.

This chain joins TRBV18 and TRBJ2-7; the D gene is possibly TRBD2 (5 bases). From germline, CDR1 is KGHSH and CDR2 LQKENI. The CDR3 is 15 amino acids. V lost 4 bases and J 2 bases, leaving 15 bases between the germline ends. CDR3 loop: CASSLSSEGTYEQYF. CDR3 sequence (DNA): TGTGCCAGCTCACTTTCCAGCGAGGGTACCTACGAGCAGTACTTC.